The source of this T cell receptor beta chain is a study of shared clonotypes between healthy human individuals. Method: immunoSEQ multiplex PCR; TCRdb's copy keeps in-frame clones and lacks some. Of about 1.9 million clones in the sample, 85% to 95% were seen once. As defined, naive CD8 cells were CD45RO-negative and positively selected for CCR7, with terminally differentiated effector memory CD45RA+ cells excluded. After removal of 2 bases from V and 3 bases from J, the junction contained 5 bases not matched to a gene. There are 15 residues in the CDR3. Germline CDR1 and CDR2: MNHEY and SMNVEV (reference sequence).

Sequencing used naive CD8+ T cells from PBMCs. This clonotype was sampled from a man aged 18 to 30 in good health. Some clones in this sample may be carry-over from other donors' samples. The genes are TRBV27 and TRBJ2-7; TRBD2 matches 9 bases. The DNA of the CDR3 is TGTGCCAGCAGTTTAATAGCGGGAGAGGGCTACGAGCAGTACTTC. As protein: CASSLIAGEGYEQYF.